These 18 T cell receptor beta chains were sequenced from one sample in a study of control samples from healthy donors and cancer patients. Using immunoSEQ multiplex PCR, the repertoire was profiled, and TCRdb retains in-frame clones only, with some absent. This sample has fewer than 100,000 clones; more than 75% occur once, and the top ten carry approximately 2%. The sample consisted of blood. These receptors all stem from a man aged 55 to 70 in good health.

The V call is TRBV6-5, the J call TRBJ1-2; TRBD1 matches 8 bases. There are 13 residues in the CDR3. In germline, CDR1 is MNHEY, CDR2 SVGAGI. The J segment lost 8 bases and the V segment lost 6 bases, leaving 8 bases of the junction unmatched. The CDR3 DNA is TGTGCCAGCAGCCGAGGACAGGGTATCGGCTACACCTTC. Amino acid sequence: CASSRGQGIGYTF.

The chain is built from TRBV11-2 and TRBJ2-3, with D unresolved. The CDR3 runs to 17 residues. Germline V gene data show CDR1 as SGHAT and CDR2 as FQNNGV. V gave up 4 bases and J gave up 0 bases, with 17 bases separating them. The CDR3 DNA reads TGTGCCAGCAGCTACCACCGAGGATCACGAAGCACAGATACGCAGTATTTT. Translating gives CASSYHRGSRSTDTQYF.

V and J are TRBV10-2 and TRBJ1-3; 7 bases are a match to TRBD1. The CDR3 is 14 residues long. The ends lost 6 bases at V and 2 bases at J; junction bases unmatched: 4. Germline V lookup: CDR1 WSHSY, CDR2 SAAADI. In DNA form, the CDR3 reads TGCGCCAGCAGGGAGCAGGGGGCTGGAAACACCATATATTTT. Its protein product is CASREQGAGNTIYF.

This chain uses TRBV7-9 with TRBJ1-5; 7 positions match TRBD1. The junction had 3 bases not matched to a gene; V was cut back by 0 bases and J by 4 bases. Germline V CDR1 and CDR2: SEHNR, FQNEAQ (reference sequence). This CDR3 spans 15 amino acids. The CDR3: CASSLATGLNQPQHF. The CDR3 DNA follows: TGTGCCAGCAGCTTAGCGACAGGGCTTAATCAGCCCCAGCATTTT.

The chain carries TRBV6-5 and TRBJ2-7; D may be TRBD1 or TRBD2 (6 bases each). This CDR3 spans 13 amino acids. V lost 5 bases to trimming and J lost 7 bases, with 15 bases between them. CDR1 and CDR2 (germline): MNHEY, SVGAGI. The CDR3 sequence is CASSMVGAGEQYF. The CDR3 coding sequence is TGTGCCAGCAGTATGGTGGGGGCGGGGGAGCAGTACTTC.

The rearrangement joins TRBV4-1 to TRBJ2-3; D gene uncertain. There are 18 residues in the CDR3. The V gene's germline CDR1 is MGHRA and CDR2 YSYEKL. The V gene lost 1 base and the J gene lost 0 bases, with 17 bases spanning the gap. This CDR3 is CASSQAGFLGGSTDTQYF. The DNA for the CDR3 is TGCGCCAGCAGCCAAGCAGGTTTTCTGGGCGGTAGCACAGATACGCAGTATTTT.

This chain links TRBV7-9 with TRBJ1-1, with 10 positions matching TRBD1. CDR3 length equals 12 residues. V lost 6 bases, J lost 8 bases, and 3 bases stayed unmatched. Germline lookup yields CDR1 SEHNR and CDR2 FQNEAQ (reference sequence). Here the CDR3 reads CASRPDRGEAFF. DNA for the CDR3: TGTGCCAGCAGACCGGACAGGGGGGAAGCTTTCTTT.

This clone came up a few times. Here the CDR3 reads CASSYSLVGNTGELFF. CDR3 DNA sequence: TGTGCCAGCAGTTACTCGTTAGTAGGGAACACCGGGGAGCTGTTTTTT. The chain carries TRBV6-5 and TRBJ2-2, with D uncertain. Deletions cut 0 bases from V and 1 base from J, with 9 bases between. The CDR3 runs to 16 residues. Germline CDR1 and CDR2: MNHEY and SVGAGI.

V usage is TRBV24-1 and J usage is TRBJ2-2; TRBD1 matches 7 bases. After removal of 4 bases from V and 4 bases from J, the junction contained 8 bases not matched to a gene. Germline V CDR1 and CDR2: KGHDR, SFDVKD. This CDR3 comprises 16 residues. CDR3 loop: CATSDPTGTLTGELFF. The CDR3 DNA reads TGTGCCACCAGTGACCCGACAGGGACCCTCACCGGGGAGCTGTTTTTT.

The rearrangement links TRBV18 to TRBJ2-1; a weak D match, TRBD2 (7 bases). CDR1 is KGHSH and CDR2 is LQKENI in the germline V gene. The germline V and J ends were trimmed by 0 bases and 7 bases, with 16 bases remaining between them. The CDR3 spans 16 residues. The CDR3 coding sequence is TGTGCCAGCTCACCACCTTCGGGGGGCGGTTGGAATGAGCAGTTCTTC. This gives the protein CASSPPSGGGWNEQFF.

This chain uses TRBV30 with TRBJ1-5; TRBD1 aligns across 10 bases. Trimming took 3 bases from V and 7 from J; bases not matched to a gene: 6. The CDR3 extends over 14 amino acids. In germline, CDR1 is GTSNPN, CDR2 SVGIG (reference sequence). Here the CDR3 reads CAWSGGQGGQPQHF. As DNA, the CDR3 is TGTGCCTGGAGCGGAGGACAGGGGGGACAGCCCCAGCATTTT.

The genes are TRBV11-3 and TRBJ2-7; D call uncertain. Trimming cost V 1 base and J 2 bases, with 12 bases left between them. Looked up from germline, CDR1 is SGHNT and CDR2 is YENEEA. The CDR3 is made up of 15 amino acids. This CDR3 is CASSLGPGSTYEQYF. The CDR3 DNA follows: TGTGCCAGCAGCTTAGGGCCCGGGTCGACCTACGAGCAGTACTTC. Drawing the rest from reference TRBV11-3 and TRBJ2-7, the complete variable domain is EAGVVQSPRYKIIEKKQPVAFWCNPISGHNTLYWYLQNLGQGPELLIRYENEEAVDDSQLPKDRFSAERLKGVDSTLKIQPAELGDSAVYLCASSLGPGSTYEQYFGPGTRLTVT.

The chain carries TRBV5-5 and TRBJ2-7; maybe TRBD2 (7 bases). The germline V gene encodes CDR1 SGHKS and CDR2 YYEKEE (reference sequence). This CDR3 is 15 amino acids long. Deletions cut 3 bases from V and 6 bases from J, with 19 bases between. The DNA of the CDR3 is TGTGCCAGCAGCTGGAACCCTCGAGGGGGGGGCGAGCAGTACTTC. Encoded protein: CASSWNPRGGGEQYF.

The chain uses TRBV5-8 and TRBJ1-4; TRBD1 matches 9 bases. In germline, CDR1 is SGHTS, CDR2 YDEGEE. CDR3 length: 15 residues. Unmatched junction bases numbered 6, after V lost 5 bases and J lost 4 bases. CDR3 sequence reads: CASSYGTGFNEKLFF. For the CDR3, the DNA is TGTGCCAGCAGTTATGGGACAGGGTTTAATGAAAAACTGTTTTTT.

This clone was counted once. V usage is TRBV5-1 and J usage is TRBJ1-1; D is possibly TRBD1 (6 bases). Trimming pared 0 bases from V and 1 base from J, leaving 13 bases between. The CDR3 spans 16 residues. The germline gives CDR1 SGHRS, CDR2 YFSETQ. The CDR3 sequence is CASSLAGSRGNTEAFF. The CDR3 DNA sequence: TGCGCCAGCAGCTTGGCGGGATCCAGGGGGAACACTGAAGCTTTCTTT. Complete variable domain (other parts from reference TRBV5-1 and TRBJ1-1): KAGVTQTPRYLIKTRGQQVTLSCSPISGHRSVSWYQQTPGQGLQFLFEYFSETQRNKGNFPGRFSGRQFSNSRSEMNVSTLELGDSALYLCASSLAGSRGNTEAFFGQGTRLTVV.

V and J are TRBV5-1 and TRBJ1-6; D possibly corresponds to TRBD1 (5 bases). CDR1 is SGHRS and CDR2 is YFSETQ in the germline V gene. The CDR3 loop spans 14 amino acids. V dropped 3 bases and J dropped 6 bases, with 10 bases sitting between them. The CDR3 sequence: CASSWGEVNSPLHF. CDR3 DNA sequence: TGCGCCAGCAGCTGGGGGGAAGTTAATTCACCCCTCCACTTT.

The gene calls are TRBV14 and TRBJ1-3; D call uncertain. Per germline, CDR1 SGHDN and CDR2 FVKESK. V gave up 4 bases and J gave up 0 bases, with 13 bases separating them. This CDR3 region has 16 residues. The CDR3 protein is CASSPGRTNSGNTIYF. The CDR3 DNA reads as TGTGCCAGCAGCCCTGGACGGACCAACTCTGGAAACACCATATATTTT.

The chain combines TRBV5-5 with TRBJ2-5; D remains unclear. The germline V gene encodes CDR1 SGHKS and CDR2 YYEKEE (reference sequence). The CDR3 loop spans 14 amino acids. V lost 2 bases and J lost 1, with 9 bases in between. CDR3 sequence reads: CASSFRQSQETQYF. CDR3 DNA sequence: TGTGCCAGCAGCTTCCGCCAGTCCCAAGAGACCCAGTACTTC. The entire variable domain, with the rest obtained from reference TRBV5-5 and TRBJ2-5, is as follows: DAGVTQSPTHLIKTRGQQVTLRCSPISGHKSVSWYQQVLGQGPQFIFQYYEKEERGRGNFPDRFSARQFPNYSSELNVNALLLGDSALYLCASSFRQSQETQYFGPGTRLLVL.